This TCR delta chain was documented in a study of gamma-delta T cells after stem cell transplantation. This CDR3 comprises 19 residues. V lost 2 bases to trimming and J lost 1 base; unmatched junction nucleotides: 21. Germline lookup yields CDR1 TVYSNPD and CDR2 GDNSRS (reference sequence). This clone appeared a few times. TCRdb reran clone calling via CATT on the RT-PCR reads. The sample consists of about 13,000 delta-chain clones, roughly 34% of them appearing once. This sequence originates from a human donor. It is not recorded whose cells these are; they may come from a transplant donor. The chain has TRDV3 and TRDJ1, with 8 positions matching TRDD3. The material sequenced was gamma-delta T cells. For the CDR3, the DNA is TGTGCCTTTCTACCTCCTAAGGGGGCTGGGGGACACCTCACCGATAAACTCATCTTT. Encoded protein: CAFLPPKGAGGHLTDKLIF.